This record looks at one T cell receptor beta chain sequence and its context. What it binds is not known. Trimming cost V 4 bases and J 2 bases, with 12 bases left between them. The CDR3 loop spans 15 amino acids. Germline CDR1 and CDR2: LGHNA and YNFKEQ. A second PCR, run for roughly 7 to 12 cycles, used a sample-barcoded 5' primer plus a J-beta primer mix. TCRdb called the 5' RACE reads again in MiXCR, with one record for every CDR3 protein. This table has roughly 1,500,000 distinct CDR3 sequences, around 36% appearing once. The entry originates in a study of blood T cells in healthy people across ages. Study-level results: Estimates drawn from one million T cells were deemed to understate diversity.

Peripheral blood was drawn, about 9.1 milliliters per donor. The V and J genes are TRBV4-2 and TRBJ2-1, with TRBD1 as a possible D gene (5 bases). The source is a woman in her twenties or thirties in good health. The sequenced material came from blood. In nucleotides, the CDR3 is TGTGCCAGCAGCCTTGACAGCTCCACCTACAATGAGCAGTTCTTC. This encodes CASSLDSSTYNEQFF.